The subject of this entry is one TCR beta chain. The antigen is unknown. The data are from a study of cytomegalovirus exposure and HLA in healthy donors. General study results and limits: Immune exposure information available was restricted to CMV serostatus. In a later analysis, compared with equally common non-associated chains, HLA-associated beta chains were more expanded.

The PCR contained 60 Vbeta and 13 Jbeta primers. TCRdb keeps only in-frame clones here, not all; method: immunoSEQ multiplex PCR. The repertoire includes more than 110,000 clones, about 84% of them detected once, and about 2.4% sits in the top ten. The TCR originated in a man aged 45-65 years in good health and CMV-seronegative. Sequenced input: PBMCs.

The CDR3 is CASSNTPTGVTGELFF. The CDR3 coding sequence is TGTGCCAGCTCCAATACACCAACAGGGGTCACCGGGGAGCTGTTTTTT. J is TRBJ2-2 and V is TRBV18, with 7 bases matching TRBD1. CDR3 size: 16 residues. The junction had 11 bases not matched to a gene; V was cut back by 6 bases and J by 4 bases. Germline assignment: CDR1 KGHSH and CDR2 LQKENI.